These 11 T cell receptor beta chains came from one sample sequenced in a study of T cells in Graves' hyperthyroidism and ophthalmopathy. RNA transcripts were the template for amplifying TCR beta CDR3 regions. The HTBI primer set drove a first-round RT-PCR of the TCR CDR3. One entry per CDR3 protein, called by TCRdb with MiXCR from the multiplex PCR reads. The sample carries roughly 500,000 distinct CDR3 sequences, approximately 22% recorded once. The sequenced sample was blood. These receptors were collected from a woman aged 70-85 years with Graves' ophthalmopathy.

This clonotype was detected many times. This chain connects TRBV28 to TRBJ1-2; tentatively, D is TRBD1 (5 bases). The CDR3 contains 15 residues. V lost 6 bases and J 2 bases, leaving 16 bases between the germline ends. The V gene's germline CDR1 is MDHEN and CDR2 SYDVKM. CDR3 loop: CASSYPRAGNYGYTF. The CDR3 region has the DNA TGTGCCAGCAGCTACCCCAGGGCGGGGAACTATGGCTACACCTTC.

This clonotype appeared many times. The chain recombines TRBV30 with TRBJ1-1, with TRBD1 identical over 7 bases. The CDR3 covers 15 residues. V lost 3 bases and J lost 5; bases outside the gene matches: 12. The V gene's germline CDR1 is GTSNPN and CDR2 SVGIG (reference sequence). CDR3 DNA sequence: TGTGCCTGGAGGAGACCCGGACAGGAGGTTACTGAAGCTTTCTTT. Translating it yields CAWRRPGQEVTEAFF.

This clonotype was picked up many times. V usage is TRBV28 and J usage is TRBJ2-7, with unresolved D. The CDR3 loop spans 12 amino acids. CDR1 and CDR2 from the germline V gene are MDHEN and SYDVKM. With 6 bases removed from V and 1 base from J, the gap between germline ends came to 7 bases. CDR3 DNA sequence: TGTGCCAGCAGCCGACGGTCCTACGAGCAGTACTTC. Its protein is CASSRRSYEQYF.

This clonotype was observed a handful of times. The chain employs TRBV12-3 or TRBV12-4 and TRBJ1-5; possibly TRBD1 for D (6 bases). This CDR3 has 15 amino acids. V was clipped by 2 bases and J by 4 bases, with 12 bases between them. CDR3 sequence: CASSLSWTVNQPQHF. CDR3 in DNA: TGTGCCAGCAGTTTAAGCTGGACAGTTAATCAGCCCCAGCATTTT.

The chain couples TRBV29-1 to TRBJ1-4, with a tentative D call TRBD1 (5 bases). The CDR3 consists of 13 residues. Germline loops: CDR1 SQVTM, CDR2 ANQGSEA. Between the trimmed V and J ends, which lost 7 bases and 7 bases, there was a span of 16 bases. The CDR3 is CSGTHGGREKLFF. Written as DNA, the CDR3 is TGCAGCGGGACACACGGGGGTCGTGAAAAACTGTTTTTT.

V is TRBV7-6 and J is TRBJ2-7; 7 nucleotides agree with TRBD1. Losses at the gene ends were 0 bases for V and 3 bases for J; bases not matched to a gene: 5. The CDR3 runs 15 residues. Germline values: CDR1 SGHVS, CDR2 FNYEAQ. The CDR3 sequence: CASSLADAGGYEQYF. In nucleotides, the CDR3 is TGTGCCAGCAGCTTAGCGGACGCAGGGGGCTACGAGCAGTACTTC. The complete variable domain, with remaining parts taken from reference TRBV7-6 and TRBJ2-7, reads GAGVSQSPRYKVTKRGQDVALRCDPISGHVSLYWYRQALGQGPEFLTYFNYEAQQDKSGLPNDRFSAERPEGSISTLTIQRTEQRDSAMYRCASSLADAGGYEQYFGPGTRLTVT.

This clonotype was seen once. CDR3: CASSPTPRTQSYNEQFF. The CDR3 region has the DNA TGTGCCAGCAGCCCTACCCCGAGGACCCAGTCCTACAATGAGCAGTTCTTC. V is TRBV9 and J is TRBJ2-1; D call uncertain. The CDR3 extends over 17 amino acids. CDR1 SGDLS and CDR2 YYNGEE come from the germline V gene. V was shortened by 4 bases and J by 1 base, with 18 bases between the two germline ends.

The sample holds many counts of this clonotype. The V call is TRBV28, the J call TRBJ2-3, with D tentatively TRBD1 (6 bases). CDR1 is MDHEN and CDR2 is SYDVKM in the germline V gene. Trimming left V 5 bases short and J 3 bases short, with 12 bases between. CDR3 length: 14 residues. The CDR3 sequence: CASSPGQKTDTQYF. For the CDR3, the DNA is TGTGCCAGCAGTCCAGGACAGAAAACAGATACGCAGTATTTT. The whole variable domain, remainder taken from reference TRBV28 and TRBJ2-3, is DVKVTQSSRYLVKRTGEKVFLECVQDMDHENMFWYRQDPGLGLRLIYFSYDVKMKEKGDIPEGYSVSREKKERFSLILESASTNQTSMYLCASSPGQKTDTQYFGPGTRLTVL.

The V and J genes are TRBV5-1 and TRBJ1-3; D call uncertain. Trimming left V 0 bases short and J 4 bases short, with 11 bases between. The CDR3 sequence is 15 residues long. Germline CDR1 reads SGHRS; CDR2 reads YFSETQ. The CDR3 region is CASSLAAALGNTIYF. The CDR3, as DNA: TGCGCCAGCAGCTTGGCCGCGGCGCTGGGAAACACCATATATTTT.

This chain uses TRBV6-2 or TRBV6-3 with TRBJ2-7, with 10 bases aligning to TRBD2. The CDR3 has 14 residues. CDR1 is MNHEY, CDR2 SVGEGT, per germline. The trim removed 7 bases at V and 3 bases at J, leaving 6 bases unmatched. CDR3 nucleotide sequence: TGTGCCAGCAACCTAAGCGGGAGGGGCTACGAGCAGTACTTC. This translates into CASNLSGRGYEQYF.

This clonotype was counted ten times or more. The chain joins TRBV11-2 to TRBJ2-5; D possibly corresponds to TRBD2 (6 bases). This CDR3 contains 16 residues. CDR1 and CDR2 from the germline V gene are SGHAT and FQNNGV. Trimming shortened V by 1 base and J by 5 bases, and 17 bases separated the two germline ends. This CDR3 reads CASSLVPLGGQETQYF. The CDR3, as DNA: TGTGCCAGCAGCTTAGTACCGTTGGGGGGTCAGGAGACCCAGTACTTC.